This is a list of T cell receptor beta chains from one sample in a study of T-cell reconstitution after alpha-beta-depleted transplantation in children. TCRdb processed the PCR reads anew with MiXCR; each CDR3 protein has one entry. This table holds 480,000 or so distinct CDR3 sequences, about 11% found once. Sequenced here: PBMCs, sampled before TCRalphabeta/CD19-depleted stem cell transplant. All receptors come from a child aged 2-15 years with inherited bone marrow failure, due to receive a stem cell transplant. The CDR3 runs from the conserved cysteine through the conserved F or W. The D gene is left open where the match is weak. Expanded clones are given a class, and other clones once, few, many or no size at all.

15,TRBJ2-1,TRBV7-9,NA,many,CASSLVTSSGNEQFF,TGTGCCAGCAGCTTAGTCACTAGCTCGGGCAATGAGCAGTTCTTC
14,TRBJ1-6,TRBV30,NA,many,CAWSVGQRNSPLHF,TGTGCCTGGAGTGTAGGCCAACGGAATTCACCCCTCCACTTT
12,TRBJ2-5,TRBV29-1,NA,many,CSVEVDLGTQYF,TGCAGCGTTGAAGTAGATTTGGGGACCCAGTACTTC
14,TRBJ1-2,TRBV5-1,NA,few,CASSLDANNYGYTF,TGCGCCAGCAGCTTGGATGCAAATAACTATGGCTACACCTTC
13,TRBJ2-1,TRBV5-1,TRBD1,many,CASSQDRFNEQFF,TGCGCCAGCAGCCAGGACAGGTTCAATGAGCAGTTCTTC
13,TRBJ1-2,TRBV2,NA,NA,CASSRRDNYGYTF,TGTGCCAGCAGCCGCAGGGATAACTATGGCTACACCTTC
13,TRBJ2-5,TRBV20-1,NA,many,CSARGNNQETQYF,TGCAGTGCTAGGGGTAACAACCAAGAGACCCAGTACTTC
20,TRBJ2-2,TRBV13,TRBD2,few,CASSSKPGLAGGPGTGELFF,TGTGCCAGCAGCTCGAAACCCGGACTAGCGGGTGGCCCGGGCACCGGGGAGCTGTTTTTT
13,TRBJ1-1,TRBV29-1,NA,many,CSAGLGGVTEAFF,TGCAGCGCCGGCTTGGGGGGAGTCACTGAAGCTTTCTTT
14,TRBJ1-6,TRBV12-3/TRBV12-4,NA,many,CASSFRQKNSPLHF,TGTGCCAGCAGTTTCAGACAGAAAAATTCACCCCTCCACTTT
18,TRBJ2-6,TRBV6-1,TRBD2,few,CASRGLAGLPSGANVLTF,TGTGCCAGCAGGGGTCTAGCGGGCCTCCCCTCTGGGGCCAACGTCCTGACTTTC
16,TRBJ2-1,TRBV12-3/TRBV12-4,NA,many,CASSPPKGTSYNEQFF,TGTGCCAGCAGTCCCCCCAAAGGGACCTCCTACAATGAGCAGTTCTTC
12,TRBJ2-4,TRBV5-1,NA,many,CANRRNQNIQYF,TGCGCCAACCGACGGAACCAAAACATTCAGTACTTC
15,TRBJ2-7,TRBV5-5,NA,many,CASSLVAGSTYEQYF,TGTGCCAGCAGCTTGGTAGCAGGCTCGACCTACGAGCAGTACTTC
16,TRBJ2-7,TRBV6-5,NA,few,CASSYSWRGSPYEQYF,TGTGCCAGCAGTTACTCCTGGCGGGGTTCCCCTTACGAGCAGTACTTC
13,TRBJ1-5,TRBV27,NA,many,CASSLEIGQPQHF,TGTGCCAGCAGTTTAGAGATCGGTCAGCCCCAGCATTTT
15,TRBJ2-1,TRBV12-3/TRBV12-4,TRBD1,many,CASSWGQGSYNEQFF,TGTGCCAGTAGCTGGGGACAGGGGTCCTACAATGAGCAGTTCTTC
12,TRBJ1-1,TRBV29-1,NA,many,CSVSDLNTEAFF,TGCAGCGTTTCTGACCTGAACACTGAAGCTTTCTTT
14,TRBJ2-5,TRBV20-1,TRBD2,many,CSASGTSLQETQYF,TGCAGTGCTTCCGGGACTAGCCTGCAAGAGACCCAGTACTTC
15,TRBJ1-1,TRBV7-8,NA,many,CASSLRKGRNTEAFF,TGTGCCAGCAGCTTAAGGAAGGGCCGGAACACTGAAGCTTTCTTT
16,TRBJ2-5,TRBV21-1,NA,many,CASKNDDRGGGETQYF,TGTGCCAGCAAGAACGACGACAGGGGAGGTGGAGAGACCCAGTACTTC
14,TRBJ1-4,TRBV7-6,TRBD1,few,CASSPGQGTEKLFF,TGTGCCAGCAGCCCCGGACAGGGAACCGAAAAACTGTTTTTT
14,TRBJ1-1,TRBV4-3,NA,few,CASSHGDRDTEAFF,TGCGCCAGCAGCCACGGGGACCGGGACACTGAAGCTTTCTTT
16,TRBJ2-2,TRBV29-1,TRBD2,many,CSVVAGRGRGRLKLFF,TGCAGCGTTGTAGCAGGGAGGGGACGGGGCCGGTTGAAGCTGTTTTTT
12,TRBJ2-5,TRBV27,NA,many,CASSLSGETQYF,TGTGCCAGCAGTTTGTCGGGGGAGACCCAGTACTTC
15,TRBJ2-5,TRBV4-3,TRBD1,many,CASSRTGGAGETQYF,TGCGCCAGCAGCCGCACAGGGGGCGCGGGGGAGACCCAGTACTTC
16,TRBJ2-4,TRBV15,NA,many,CATSRAGGGAKNIQYF,TGTGCCACCAGCAGAGCCGGCGGTGGGGCCAAAAACATTCAGTACTTC
13,TRBJ2-7,TRBV5-2,NA,few,CARGTGGPYEQYF,TGTGCCAGGGGGACAGGGGGACCCTACGAGCAGTACTTC
16,TRBJ2-2,TRBV27,NA,many,CASSFFPSGNTGELFF,TGTGCCAGCAGTTTTTTCCCAAGCGGGAACACCGGGGAGCTGTTTTTT
16,TRBJ2-1,TRBV5-1,NA,many,CASSLEGDHSYNEQFF,TGCGCCAGCAGCTTGGAGGGCGATCACTCCTACAATGAGCAGTTCTTC
22,TRBJ2-1,TRBV19,TRBD2,few,CASSMRPGLAGGPHSGYNEQFF,TGTGCCAGTAGTATGAGACCGGGACTAGCGGGAGGGCCACACTCGGGGTACAATGAGCAGTTCTTC
14,TRBJ2-7,TRBV6-5,NA,many,CASSYSRANYEQYF,TGTGCCAGCAGTTACTCTCGGGCCAACTACGAGCAGTACTTC
17,TRBJ1-5,TRBV28,TRBD1,NA,CASSLYRGWDSNQPQHF,TGTGCCAGCAGTCTATACAGGGGATGGGATAGCAATCAGCCCCAGCATTTT
17,TRBJ2-5,TRBV11-2,TRBD2,few,CASSPSGRGKRIETQYF,TGTGCCAGCAGCCCCTCGGGGAGGGGCAAGAGGATAGAGACCCAGTACTTC
15,TRBJ2-7,TRBV12-3/TRBV12-4,NA,few,CASSRSWAGIYEQYF,TGTGCCAGCAGCCGATCTTGGGCGGGGATCTACGAGCAGTACTTC
12,TRBJ2-1,TRBV28,NA,many,CASRPSGHEQFF,TGTGCCAGCAGACCCTCGGGGCATGAGCAGTTCTTC
15,TRBJ2-3,TRBV4-1,TRBD2,few,CASSLTLAGGDTQYF,TGCGCCAGCAGTCTAACCTTAGCGGGAGGGGATACGCAGTATTTT
13,TRBJ2-1,TRBV9,NA,many,CASTRASVHEQFF,TGTGCCAGCACGAGGGCTAGCGTTCATGAGCAGTTCTTC
14,TRBJ2-2,TRBV7-2,NA,many,CASSLVLGAGELFF,TGTGCCAGCAGCTTAGTGCTCGGTGCCGGGGAGCTGTTTTTT
12,TRBJ2-5,TRBV11-2,NA,NA,CASSDPQGTQYF,TGTGCCAGCAGCGACCCCCAGGGGACCCAGTACTTC
17,TRBJ2-1,TRBV4-2,TRBD1,many,CASSQDFPRQGGDEQFF,TGTGCCAGCAGCCAAGATTTCCCCCGACAGGGTGGGGATGAGCAGTTCTTC
11,TRBJ1-2,TRBV28,NA,NA,CATSDAYGYTF,TGTGCCACCAGCGACGCATATGGCTACACCTTC
14,TRBJ2-1,TRBV7-9,TRBD2,many,CASKGLASYNEQFF,TGTGCCAGCAAGGGACTAGCGTCCTACAATGAGCAGTTCTTC
12,TRBJ1-1,TRBV20-1,TRBD1,many,CSATGGDTEAFF,TGCAGTGCTACAGGGGGTGACACTGAAGCTTTCTTT